The clone carrying this T cell receptor beta chain has ten or more counts. The target antigen is unknown. This specimen includes other DNA sequences encoding the same CDR3. This entry is derived from a study of shared clonotypes between healthy human individuals. When replicate PCRs were run on sorted subsets, they used 200 to 250 ng DNA, some 29,000 T cell genomes. Profiling relied on immunoSEQ multiplex PCR, and the TCRdb table lists in-frame clones only, not all of them. The sample consists of some 680,000 clones, around 73% of them appearing once. Study-wide findings and caveats: The genetic and exposure-history diversity represented was limited by few donors.

The CDR3 loop spans 15 amino acids. The germline V and J ends were trimmed by 4 bases and 1 base, with 11 bases remaining between them. Germline assignment: CDR1 SGHRS and CDR2 YFSETQ. The TCR comes from a woman in her thirties in good health. Sample: memory CD4+ T cells sorted from blood. Subset: CD45RA-negative fraction. The chain employs TRBV5-1 and TRBJ2-2; D could derive from TRBD1 or TRBD2 (5 bases each). The CDR3: CASSPGTENTGELFF. The CDR3 bases are TGCGCCAGCAGCCCCGGGACCGAGAACACCGGGGAGCTGTTTTTT.